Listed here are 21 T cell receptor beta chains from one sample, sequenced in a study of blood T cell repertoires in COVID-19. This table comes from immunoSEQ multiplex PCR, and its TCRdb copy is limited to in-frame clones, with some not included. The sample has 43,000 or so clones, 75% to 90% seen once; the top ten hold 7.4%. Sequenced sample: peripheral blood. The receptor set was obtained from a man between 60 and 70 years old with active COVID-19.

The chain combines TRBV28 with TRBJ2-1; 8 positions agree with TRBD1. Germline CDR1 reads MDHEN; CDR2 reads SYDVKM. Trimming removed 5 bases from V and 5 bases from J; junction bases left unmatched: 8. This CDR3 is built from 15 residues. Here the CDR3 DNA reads TGTGCCAGCAGTAGAGCCGGGACAGGAAACAATGAGCAGTTCTTC. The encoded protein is CASSRAGTGNNEQFF.

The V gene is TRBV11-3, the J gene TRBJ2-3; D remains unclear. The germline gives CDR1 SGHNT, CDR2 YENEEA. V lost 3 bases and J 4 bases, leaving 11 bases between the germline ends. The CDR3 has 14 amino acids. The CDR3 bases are TGTGCCAGCAGCTTTAGCCGCGATCCAGATACGCAGTATTTT. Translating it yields CASSFSRDPDTQYF. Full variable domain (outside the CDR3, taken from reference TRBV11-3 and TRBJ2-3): EAGVVQSPRYKIIEKKQPVAFWCNPISGHNTLYWYLQNLGQGPELLIRYENEEAVDDSQLPKDRFSAERLKGVDSTLKIQPAELGDSAVYLCASSFSRDPDTQYFGPGTRLTVL.

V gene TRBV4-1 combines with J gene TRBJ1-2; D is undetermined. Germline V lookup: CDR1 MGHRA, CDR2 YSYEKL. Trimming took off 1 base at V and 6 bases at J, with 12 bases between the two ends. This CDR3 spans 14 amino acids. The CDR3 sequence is CASSQGSREDGYTF. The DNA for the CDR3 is TGCGCCAGCAGCCAAGGGTCGAGGGAGGATGGCTACACCTTC.

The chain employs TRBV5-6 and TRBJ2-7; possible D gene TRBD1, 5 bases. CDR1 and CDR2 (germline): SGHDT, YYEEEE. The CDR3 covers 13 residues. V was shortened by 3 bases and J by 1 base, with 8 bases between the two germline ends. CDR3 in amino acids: CASSWTPSYEQYF. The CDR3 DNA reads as TGTGCCAGCAGCTGGACACCTTCCTACGAGCAGTACTTC. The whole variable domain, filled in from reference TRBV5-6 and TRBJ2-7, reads DAGVTQSPTHLIKTRGQQVTLRCSPKSGHDTVSWYQQALGQGPQFIFQYYEEEERQRGNFPDRFSGHQFPNYSSELNVNALLLGDSALYLCASSWTPSYEQYFGPGTRLTVT.

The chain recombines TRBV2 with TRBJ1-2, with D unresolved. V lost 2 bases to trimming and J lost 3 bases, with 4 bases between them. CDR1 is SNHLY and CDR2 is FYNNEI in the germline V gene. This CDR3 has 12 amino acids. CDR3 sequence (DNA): TGTGCCAGCAGTGAATTCGACTATGGCTACACCTTC. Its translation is CASSEFDYGYTF.

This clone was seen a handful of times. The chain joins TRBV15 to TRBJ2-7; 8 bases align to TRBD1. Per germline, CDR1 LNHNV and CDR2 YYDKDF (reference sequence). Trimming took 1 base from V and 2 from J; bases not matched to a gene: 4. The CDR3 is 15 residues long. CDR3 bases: TGTGCCACCAGCAGAGCCCAGGACAGGGCCTACGAGCAGTACTTC. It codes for CATSRAQDRAYEQYF. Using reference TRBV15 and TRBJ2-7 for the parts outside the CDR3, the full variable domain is DAMVIQNPRYQVTQFGKPVTLSCSQTLNHNVMYWYQQKSSQAPKLLFHYYDKDFNNEADTPDNFQSRRPNTSFCFLDIRSPGLGDTAMYLCATSRAQDRAYEQYFGPGTRLTVT.

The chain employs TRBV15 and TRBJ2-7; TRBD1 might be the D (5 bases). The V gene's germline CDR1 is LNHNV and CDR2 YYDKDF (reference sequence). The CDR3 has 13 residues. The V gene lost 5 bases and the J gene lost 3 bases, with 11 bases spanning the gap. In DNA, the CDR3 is TGTGCCACCAGCGACATGGGGCTCTACGAGCAGTACTTC. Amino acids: CATSDMGLYEQYF.

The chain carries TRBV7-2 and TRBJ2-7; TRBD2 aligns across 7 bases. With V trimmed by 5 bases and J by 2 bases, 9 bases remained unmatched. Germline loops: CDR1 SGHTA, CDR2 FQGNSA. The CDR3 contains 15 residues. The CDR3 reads CASSRLAAPTYEQYF. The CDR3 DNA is TGTGCCAGCAGCCGTCTAGCGGCCCCCACCTACGAGCAGTACTTC.

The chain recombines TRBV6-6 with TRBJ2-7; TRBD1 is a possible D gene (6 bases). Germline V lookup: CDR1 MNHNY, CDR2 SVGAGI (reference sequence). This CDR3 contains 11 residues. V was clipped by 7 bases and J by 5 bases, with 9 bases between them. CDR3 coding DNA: TGTGCCAGCATACAGGGAGACGAGCAGTACTTC. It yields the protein CASIQGDEQYF.

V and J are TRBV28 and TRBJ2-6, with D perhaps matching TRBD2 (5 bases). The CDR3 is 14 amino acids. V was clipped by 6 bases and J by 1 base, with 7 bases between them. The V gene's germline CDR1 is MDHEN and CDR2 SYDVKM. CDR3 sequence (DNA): TGTGCCAGCAGCTCGGGGTCTGGGGCCAACGTCCTGACTTTC. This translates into CASSSGSGANVLTF.

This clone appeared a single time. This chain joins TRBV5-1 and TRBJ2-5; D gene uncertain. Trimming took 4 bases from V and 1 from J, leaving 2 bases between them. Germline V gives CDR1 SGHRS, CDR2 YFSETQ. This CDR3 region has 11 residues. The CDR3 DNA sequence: TGCGCCAGCAGCCGCCAAGAGACCCAGTACTTC. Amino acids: CASSRQETQYF.

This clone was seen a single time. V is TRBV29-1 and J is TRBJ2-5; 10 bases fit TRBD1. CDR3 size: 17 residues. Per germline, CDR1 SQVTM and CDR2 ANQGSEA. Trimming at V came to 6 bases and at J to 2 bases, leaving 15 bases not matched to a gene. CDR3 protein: CSVGRVWDRGDQETQYF. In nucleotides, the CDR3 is TGCAGCGTGGGAAGGGTCTGGGACAGGGGAGATCAAGAGACCCAGTACTTC.

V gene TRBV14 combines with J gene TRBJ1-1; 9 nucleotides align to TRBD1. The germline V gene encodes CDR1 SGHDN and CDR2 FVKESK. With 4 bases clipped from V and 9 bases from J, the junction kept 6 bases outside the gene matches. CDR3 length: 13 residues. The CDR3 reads CASSLETGGKAFF. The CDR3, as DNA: TGTGCCAGCAGCCTTGAGACAGGGGGAAAAGCTTTCTTT.

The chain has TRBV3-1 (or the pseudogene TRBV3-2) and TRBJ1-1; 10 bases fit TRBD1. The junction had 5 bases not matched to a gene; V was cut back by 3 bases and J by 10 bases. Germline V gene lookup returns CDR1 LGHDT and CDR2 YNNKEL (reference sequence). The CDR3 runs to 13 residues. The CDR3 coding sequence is TGTGCCAGCAGCCACCTGGGGACAGGGGTAGCTTTCTTT. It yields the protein CASSHLGTGVAFF.

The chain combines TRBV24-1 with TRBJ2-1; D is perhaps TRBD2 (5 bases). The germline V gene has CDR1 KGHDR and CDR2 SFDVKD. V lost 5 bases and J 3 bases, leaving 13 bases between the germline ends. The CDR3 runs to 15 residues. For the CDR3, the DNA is TGTGCCACCAGTGGCACCGACGGGATCTACAATGAGCAGTTCTTC. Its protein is CATSGTDGIYNEQFF.

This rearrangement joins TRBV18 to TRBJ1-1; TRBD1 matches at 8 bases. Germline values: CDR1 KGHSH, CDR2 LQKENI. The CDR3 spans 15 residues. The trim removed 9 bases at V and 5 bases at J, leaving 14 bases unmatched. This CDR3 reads CASSMGQAGITEAFF. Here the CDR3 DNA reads TGTGCCAGTTCAATGGGACAGGCTGGAATAACTGAAGCTTTCTTT.

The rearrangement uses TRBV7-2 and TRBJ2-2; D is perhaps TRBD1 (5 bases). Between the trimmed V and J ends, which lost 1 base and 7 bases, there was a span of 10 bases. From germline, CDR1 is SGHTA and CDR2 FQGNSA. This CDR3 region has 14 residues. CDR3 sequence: CASSLGRVGGELFF. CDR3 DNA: TGTGCCAGCAGCTTAGGCAGGGTCGGCGGGGAGCTGTTTTTT.

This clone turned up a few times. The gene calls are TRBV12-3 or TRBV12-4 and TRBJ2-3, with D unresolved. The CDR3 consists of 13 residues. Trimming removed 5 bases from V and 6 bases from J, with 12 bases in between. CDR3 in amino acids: CASSRNRWDTQYF. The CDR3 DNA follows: TGTGCCAGCAGTAGAAACCGGTGGGATACGCAGTATTTT.

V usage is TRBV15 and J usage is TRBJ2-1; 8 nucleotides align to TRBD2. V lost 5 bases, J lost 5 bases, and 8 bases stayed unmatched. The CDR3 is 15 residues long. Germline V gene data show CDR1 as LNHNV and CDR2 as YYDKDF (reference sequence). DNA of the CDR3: TGTGCCACCAGCCCTAGCGGGCCTGTAAACAATGAGCAGTTCTTC. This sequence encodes CATSPSGPVNNEQFF.

The CDR3 region has the DNA TGTGCCAGTAGTGAAGACAGGGCCCTGAACACTGAAGCTTTCTTT. This encodes CASSEDRALNTEAFF. V usage is TRBV19 and J usage is TRBJ1-1; 7 bases match TRBD1. The V gene end was trimmed by 5 bases and the J gene end by 0 bases; junction bases not matched to a gene: 6. Germline loops: CDR1 LNHDA, CDR2 SQIVND (reference sequence). The length of the CDR3 is 15 residues.

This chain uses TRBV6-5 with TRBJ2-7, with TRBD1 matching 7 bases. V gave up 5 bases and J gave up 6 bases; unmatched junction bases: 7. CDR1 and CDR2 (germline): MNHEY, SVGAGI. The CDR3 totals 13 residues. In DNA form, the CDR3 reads TGTGCCAGCAGTCGTCGACAGGGTGGCGAGCAGTACTTC. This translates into CASSRRQGGEQYF.